This TCR beta chain was identified during a study of early T cells in non-severe SARS-CoV-2 infection. Overall study: Chains were unpaired, as sequencing was done on bulk RNA from unsorted whole blood. Study results and caveats: CD4 and private specificities were missed by VDJdb matching, which favored anti-spike CD8 responses.

Tagging with unique molecular identifiers was applied to individual cDNA molecules. TCRdb fed the 5' RACE reads into MiXCR, producing one record per CDR3 protein. The table lists roughly 70,000 distinct CDR3 sequences, roughly 18% of them singletons. With regard to this clonotype: Its antigen is unknown.

The CDR3 is 15 amino acids. Unmatched junction bases numbered 8, after V lost 6 bases and J lost 3 bases. CDR1 MNHNY and CDR2 SVGAGI come from the germline V gene (reference sequence). The sequence derives from an adult who was a healthcare worker with PCR-confirmed SARS-CoV-2 infection or an uninfected control (not recorded which). The chain uses TRBV6-6 and TRBJ1-1; 9 nucleotides match TRBD1. Source: whole blood, taken at baseline. The CDR3 DNA reads TGTGCCAGCAGCTCTGACAGGGGGAATGACACTGAAGCTTTCTTT. Its protein is CASSSDRGNDTEAFF.